The 27 T cell receptor beta chains reported below all come from one sample, sequenced in a study of blood T cells in healthy people across ages. A sample-barcoded 5' primer and a J-beta primer mix were used in a second PCR of roughly 6 to 11 cycles. In TCRdb, the 5' RACE reads were re-called with MiXCR into one record per CDR3 protein. The sample contains roughly 900,000 distinct CDR3 sequences, roughly 26% of which appear only once. The sample comprised blood. The receptors were gathered from a woman over 75 in good health.

At least ten counts were recorded for this clonotype. This chain joins TRBV20-1 and TRBJ2-3; the match to TRBD2 covers 8 bases. This CDR3 has 14 amino acids. Germline V gene sequence: CDR1 DFQATT, CDR2 SNEGSKA (reference sequence). V shed 3 bases and J 3 bases; nucleotides not matched to a gene: 5. CDR3 protein: CSARYPGGTDTQYF. CDR3 DNA sequence: TGCAGTGCTAGGTACCCGGGAGGGACAGATACGCAGTATTTT.

As for this clonotype: A much bigger clone sits one base away, suggesting this may be a read error. The chain has TRBV4-3 and TRBJ2-3; TRBD1 agrees at 8 bases. J gave up 7 bases and V 4 bases, and 7 bases lay outside the gene matches. Germline CDR1 is LGHNA and CDR2 is YSLEER. This CDR3 is built from 14 residues. CDR3 protein: CASSPGQGRNTQYF. The CDR3 coding sequence is TGCGCCAGCAGCCCCGGACAGGGTCGAAATACGCAGTATTTT.

This clonotype was picked up many times. The chain employs TRBV11-2 and TRBJ2-3, with 13 bases that match TRBD2. This CDR3 has 19 amino acids. CDR1 is SGHAT and CDR2 is FQNNGV in the germline V gene. The V and J ends lost 5 bases and 1 base, in that order; junction bases with no gene match: 12. This chain's CDR3 is CASSRGLAGLSRGTDTQYF. CDR3 DNA sequence: TGTGCCAGCAGCAGGGGACTAGCGGGGCTTTCAAGGGGCACAGATACGCAGTATTTT. Full variable domain (rest looked up from reference TRBV11-2 and TRBJ2-3): EAGVAQSPRYKIIEKRQSVAFWCNPISGHATLYWYQQILGQGPKLLIQFQNNGVVDDSQLPKDRFSAERLKGVDSTLKIQPAKLEDSAVYLCASSRGLAGLSRGTDTQYFGPGTRLTVL.

The V gene is TRBV4-2, the J gene TRBJ2-5, with 9 bases fitting TRBD2. Germline V gene data show CDR1 as LGHNA and CDR2 as YNFKEQ. The CDR3 consists of 16 residues. V shed 1 base, J shed 5 bases, and the junction held 8 bases outside the gene matches. Here the CDR3 reads CASSQVAGALFETQYF. DNA for the CDR3: TGTGCCAGCAGCCAAGTAGCGGGGGCCCTGTTCGAGACCCAGTACTTC.

Many counts were recorded for this clonotype. V and J are TRBV12-3 or TRBV12-4 and TRBJ2-7; weak D call: TRBD1 (6 bases). V gave up 6 bases and J gave up 6 bases, with 15 bases separating them. The CDR3 runs 13 residues. CDR3 DNA sequence: TGTGCCAGCAGCCAGGACAGAACTAGCGAGCAGTACTTC. This sequence encodes CASSQDRTSEQYF.

V is TRBV27 and J is TRBJ2-1, with D perhaps TRBD2 (5 bases). Between the trimmed V and J ends, which lost 7 bases and 0 bases, there was a span of 10 bases. The CDR3 covers 14 residues. Germline V gives CDR1 MNHEY, CDR2 SMNVEV (reference sequence). The CDR3 region has the DNA TGTGCCAGCATGTCCGCGGGCTCCTACAATGAGCAGTTCTTC. Its protein is CASMSAGSYNEQFF.

This clonotype turned up a few times. The V and J genes are TRBV18 and TRBJ1-3, with a possible D match to TRBD1 (6 bases). The CDR3 totals 15 residues. The germline CDR1 and CDR2 sequences are KGHSH and LQKENI. V dropped 1 base and J dropped 0 bases, with 7 bases sitting between them. CDR3 in DNA: TGTGCCAGCTCACCACAGACAGGCTCTGGAAACACCATATATTTT. It encodes CASSPQTGSGNTIYF.

In regard to this clonotype: This CDR3 fails to terminate in the conserved phenylalanine or tryptophan, so it likely reflects a read error. This chain joins TRBV3-1 and TRBJ1-5; D remains unclear. This CDR3 is built from 13 residues. The germline gives CDR1 LGHDT, CDR2 YNNKEL (reference sequence). The germline V and J ends were trimmed by 4 bases and 6 bases, with 10 bases remaining between them. The CDR3 DNA is TGTGCCAGCAGCCCTATGGGGAGTCAGCCCCAGCATTGT. Residues: CASSPMGSQPQHC.

This clonotype occurred once. The J gene is TRBJ1-1, the V gene TRBV29-1; 8 bases align to TRBD1. Germline assignment: CDR1 SQVTM and CDR2 ANQGSEA. This CDR3 is built from 16 residues. After removal of 6 bases from V and 5 bases from J, the junction contained 17 bases not matched to a gene. The chain's CDR3 is CSVKGARGHGITEAFF. The CDR3 DNA reads as TGCAGCGTCAAGGGCGCCAGGGGGCATGGAATAACTGAAGCTTTCTTT.

As regards this clonotype: A much larger clone sits a single nucleotide away, making a read error possible. The chain employs TRBV12-3 or TRBV12-4 and TRBJ2-1; D not certain. This CDR3 is built from 14 residues. With 6 bases removed from V and 4 bases from J, the gap between germline ends came to 13 bases. CDR3 coding DNA: TGTGCCAGCAGCGAAGTTATAGGGTACAATGAGCAGTTCTTC. It translates to CASSEVIGYNEQFF.

On this clonotype: This may be a read error, as it is one base from a much larger clone. The genes are TRBV10-2 and TRBJ2-1; 13 nucleotides agree with TRBD2. The CDR3 totals 14 residues. The junction had 7 bases not matched to a gene; V was cut back by 6 bases and J by 11 bases. Germline CDR1 WSHSY, CDR2 SAAADI. The CDR3 is CASRGLAGMNKQFF. CDR3 in DNA: TGCGCCAGCAGGGGACTAGCGGGGATGAATAAGCAGTTCTTC.

As for this clonotype: This likely comes from a read error, as the CDR3 has no conserved phenylalanine or tryptophan at its end. The J gene is TRBJ1-2, the V gene TRBV7-8, with 10 bases aligning to TRBD1. The CDR3 has 16 residues. Germline CDR1 reads SGHVS; CDR2 reads FQNEAQ. Trimming at V came to 1 base and at J to 10 bases, leaving 12 bases not matched to a gene. The CDR3 DNA follows: TGTGCCAGCAGCTTAGGACGACAGGGGGCCCTAGGGGACTACACCTGC. Translated, it gives CASSLGRQGALGDYTC.

On this clonotype itself: Being one base from a much bigger clone, this may be a read error. The chain has TRBV3-1 and TRBJ2-5, with 15 bases aligning to TRBD2. CDR1 is LGHDT and CDR2 is YNNKEL in the germline V gene (reference sequence). This CDR3 has 17 residues. Trimming removed 0 bases from V and 11 bases from J; junction bases left unmatched: 10. The CDR3 protein is CASSQDFGTSGGNEQYF. The CDR3 bases are TGTGCCAGCAGCCAAGATTTCGGGACTAGCGGGGGGAATGAGCAGTACTTC.

V gene TRBV7-2 combines with J gene TRBJ2-2; TRBD1 matches 7 bases. CDR1 SGHTA and CDR2 FQGNSA come from the germline V gene. J lost 4 bases, V lost 5 bases, and 7 bases had no gene match. The CDR3 has 15 amino acids. CDR3 in amino acids: CASSLMTGSTGELFF. The CDR3 region has the DNA TGTGCCAGCAGCCTAATGACAGGGTCCACCGGGGAGCTGTTTTTT.

This clonotype has ten or more counts. Here the CDR3 reads CASSMSDSYEQYF. CDR3 bases: TGTGCCAGCAGTATGTCGGACAGCTACGAGCAGTACTTC. The rearrangement joins TRBV28 to TRBJ2-7; a weak D match, TRBD1 (6 bases). The ends were cut back, 5 bases at V and 3 bases at J, with 11 bases in the middle. CDR1 and CDR2 from the germline V gene are MDHEN and SYDVKM. The CDR3 is made up of 13 amino acids.

This clonotype was detected ten times or more. This chain joins TRBV20-1 and TRBJ2-4, with D possibly being TRBD2 (6 bases). The CDR3 extends over 13 amino acids. Germline V gives CDR1 DFQATT, CDR2 SNEGSKA (reference sequence). The germline V and J ends were trimmed by 6 bases and 0 bases, with 9 bases remaining between them. CDR3 sequence: CSAGGLAKNIQYF. The DNA of the CDR3 is TGCAGTGCGGGAGGTTTAGCCAAAAACATTCAGTACTTC.

This clonotype was seen a few times. This rearrangement joins TRBV9 to TRBJ1-5; a weak D match, TRBD1 (6 bases). CDR3 length: 15 residues. V was clipped by 0 bases and J by 2 bases, with 9 bases between them. Germline CDR1 is SGDLS and CDR2 is YYNGEE. CDR3 loop: CASSVDHRGNQPQHF. CDR3 DNA sequence: TGTGCCAGCAGCGTAGACCACAGGGGCAATCAGCCCCAGCATTTT.

Comment on this clonotype: The CDR3 carries no conserved terminal phenylalanine or tryptophan, so it likely arises from a read error. The DNA is omitted, as the CDR3 cannot be located on it reliably, and the CDR3 follows TCRdb's listing. The rearrangement links TRBV21-1 to TRBJ2-7; the D call of TRBD1 is as the table states it, not checked on the DNA. TRBV21-1 is assigned pseudogene status. The CDR3 is 16 amino acids long, termini counted. The CDR3: CASVRGQGNRLRAVLR.

This clonotype was seen many times. The chain has TRBV6-6 and TRBJ2-7; TRBD2 agrees at 7 bases. The V gene's germline CDR1 is MNHNY and CDR2 SVGAGI (reference sequence). The CDR3 is made up of 13 amino acids. After removal of 3 bases from V and 7 bases from J, the junction contained 6 bases not matched to a gene. The CDR3 coding sequence is TGTGCCAGCAGTTATTCGGGGGGAAGAGAGCAGTACTTC. Translated, it gives CASSYSGGREQYF.

In this sample, this clonotype turned up many times. The chain joins TRBV15 to TRBJ2-7; D possibly corresponds to TRBD2 (5 bases). Looked up from germline, CDR1 is LNHNV and CDR2 is YYDKDF (reference sequence). CDR3 length equals 13 residues. Trimming cost V 3 bases and J 7 bases, with 13 bases left between them. CDR3 nucleotide sequence: TGTGCCACCAGCAGGGACGGGGTCTGGGAGCAGTACTTC. This sequence encodes CATSRDGVWEQYF.

The chain employs TRBV19 and TRBJ1-2; TRBD1 matches at 11 bases. Germline CDR1 is LNHDA and CDR2 is SQIVND (reference sequence). The junction had 3 bases not matched to a gene; V was cut back by 3 bases and J by 3 bases. The CDR3 covers 15 residues. The CDR3 DNA sequence: TGTGCCAGTAGTATCGGACAGGGGGCCTACTATGGCTACACCTTC. Its translation: CASSIGQGAYYGYTF.

A remark on this clonotype: Being one base from a much bigger clone, this may be a read error. The chain joins TRBV14 to TRBJ2-5; D unclear. In germline, CDR1 is SGHDN, CDR2 FVKESK. V lost 3 bases and J 13 bases, leaving 15 bases between the germline ends. The CDR3 sequence is 12 residues long. CDR3 residues: CASSHLSYERYF. The CDR3, as DNA: TGTGCCAGCAGCCACCTAAGCTACGAGCGGTACTTC.

This chain links TRBV15 with TRBJ1-4; D uncertain. This CDR3 spans 16 amino acids. Trimming took 1 base from V and 0 from J, leaving 9 bases between them. Germline lookup yields CDR1 LNHNV and CDR2 YYDKDF (reference sequence). The CDR3 nucleotides are TGTGCCACCAGCAGAGGCAGGACCGCAACTAATGAAAAACTGTTTTTT. Translating gives CATSRGRTATNEKLFF.

The rearrangement joins TRBV20-1 to TRBJ1-5, with no clear D. The V and J ends lost 4 bases and 2 bases respectively, with 15 bases between them. The germline CDR1 and CDR2 sequences are DFQATT and SNEGSKA (reference sequence). The length of the CDR3 is 15 residues. The CDR3 nucleotides read TGCAGTGCTACCGAAACGGGCGGGCGCAATCAGCCCCAGCATTTT. It codes for CSATETGGRNQPQHF.

As concerns this clonotype: This may be a read error, as it is one base from a much larger clone. Lacking the conserved final phenylalanine or tryptophan, this CDR3 likely reflects a read error. The chain is built from TRBV7-2 and TRBJ1-1, with 10 bases fitting TRBD1. From germline, CDR1 is SGHTA and CDR2 FQGNSA. V shed 5 bases and J 5 bases; nucleotides not matched to a gene: 8. This CDR3 has 15 residues. This chain's CDR3 is CASSTRPGQGTEAFL. DNA for the CDR3: TGTGCCAGCAGCACCCGACCGGGACAGGGGACTGAAGCTTTCCTT.

Regarding this clonotype: A much larger clone lies a single base off, so this may be a read error. This sequence joins TRBV7-2 and TRBJ1-5; no firm D call. The CDR3 covers 13 residues. Germline V gene lookup returns CDR1 SGHTA and CDR2 FQGNSA. The chain's CDR3 is CASSLGSSQLQHF. The CDR3 region has the DNA TGTGCCAGCAGCTTAGGGTCCAGTCAGCTCCAGCATTTT.

The rearrangement joins TRBV6-5 to TRBJ1-1; unclear D gene. Germline V CDR1 and CDR2: MNHEY, SVGAGI. This CDR3 has 15 amino acids. Between the trimmed V and J ends, which lost 6 bases and 2 bases, there was a span of 16 bases. The CDR3 DNA reads as TGTGCCAGCAGCCGCGACTCCCGGCTTAACACTGAAGCTTTCTTT. Its translation: CASSRDSRLNTEAFF.